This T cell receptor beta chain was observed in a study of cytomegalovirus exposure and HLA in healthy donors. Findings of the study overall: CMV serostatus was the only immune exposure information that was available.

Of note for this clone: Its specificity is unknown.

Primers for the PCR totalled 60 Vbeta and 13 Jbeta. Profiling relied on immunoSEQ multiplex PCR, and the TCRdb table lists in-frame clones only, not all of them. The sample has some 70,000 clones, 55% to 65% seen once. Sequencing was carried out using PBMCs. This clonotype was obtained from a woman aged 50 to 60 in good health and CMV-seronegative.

The CDR3 coding sequence is TGTGCCAGCTCACAGGGACTAGCGGGAGGGTCCGCCAATGAGCAGTTCTTC. The encoded protein is CASSQGLAGGSANEQFF. The chain combines TRBV18 with TRBJ2-1; 16 bases match TRBD2. Germline V gene sequence: CDR1 KGHSH, CDR2 LQKENI. V dropped 4 bases and J dropped 6; count of bases not matched to a gene: 6. The CDR3 consists of 17 residues.